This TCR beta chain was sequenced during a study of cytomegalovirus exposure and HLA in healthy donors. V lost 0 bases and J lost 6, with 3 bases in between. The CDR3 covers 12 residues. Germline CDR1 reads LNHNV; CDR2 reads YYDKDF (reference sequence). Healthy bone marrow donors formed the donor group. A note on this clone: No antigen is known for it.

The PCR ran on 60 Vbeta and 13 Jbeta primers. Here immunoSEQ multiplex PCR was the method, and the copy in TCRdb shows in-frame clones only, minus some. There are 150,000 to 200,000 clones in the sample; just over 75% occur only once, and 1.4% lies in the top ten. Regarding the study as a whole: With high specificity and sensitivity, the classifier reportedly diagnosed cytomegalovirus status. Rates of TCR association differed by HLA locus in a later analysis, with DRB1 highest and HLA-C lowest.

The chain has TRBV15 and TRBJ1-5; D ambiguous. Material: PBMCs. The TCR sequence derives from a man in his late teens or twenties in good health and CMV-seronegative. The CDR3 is CATSRDRQPQHF. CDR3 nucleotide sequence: TGTGCCACCAGCAGAGACCGTCAGCCCCAGCATTTT.